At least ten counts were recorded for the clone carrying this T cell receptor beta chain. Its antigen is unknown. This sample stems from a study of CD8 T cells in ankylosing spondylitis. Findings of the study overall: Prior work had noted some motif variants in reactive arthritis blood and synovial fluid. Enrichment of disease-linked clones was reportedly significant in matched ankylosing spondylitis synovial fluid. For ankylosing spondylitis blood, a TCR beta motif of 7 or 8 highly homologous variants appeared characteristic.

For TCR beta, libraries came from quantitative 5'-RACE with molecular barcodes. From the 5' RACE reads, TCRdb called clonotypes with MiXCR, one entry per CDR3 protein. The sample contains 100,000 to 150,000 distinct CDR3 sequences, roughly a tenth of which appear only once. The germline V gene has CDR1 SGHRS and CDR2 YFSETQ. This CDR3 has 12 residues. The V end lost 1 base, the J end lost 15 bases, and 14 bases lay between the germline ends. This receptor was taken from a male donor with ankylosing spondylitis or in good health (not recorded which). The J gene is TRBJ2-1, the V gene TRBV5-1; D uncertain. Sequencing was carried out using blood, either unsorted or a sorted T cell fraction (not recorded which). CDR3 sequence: CASSLFGVAMFF. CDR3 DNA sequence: TGCGCCAGCAGCTTGTTTGGGGTCGCAATGTTCTTC.